One sample yielded the 5 T cell receptor beta chains listed below, sequenced in a study of response to subunit inactivated influenza vaccine. TCRdb itself ran the RT-PCR reads through MiXCR, one entry per CDR3 protein. The sample holds under 800,000 distinct CDR3 sequences, about 15% seen once. The starting material was PBMCs from blood, obtained around 14 days before vaccination. The receptors stem from a man aged 50 to 59 who received an inactivated influenza vaccine.

The rearrangement links TRBV4-2 to TRBJ2-3; 9 nucleotides line up with TRBD2. The germline V gene encodes CDR1 LGHNA and CDR2 YNFKEQ. The CDR3 runs 15 residues. V was pared by 2 bases and J by 4 bases, with 4 bases of the junction left unmatched. CDR3 coding DNA: TGTGCCAGCAGCCAACCGGGACTAGCATCAGATACGCAGTATTTT. Protein: CASSQPGLASDTQYF.

This clonotype has a handful of counts. The CDR3 protein is CASSSPFNRGSNYGYTF. The CDR3 bases are TGTGCCAGCAGTTCCCCTTTTAACAGGGGTAGTAACTATGGCTACACCTTC. The chain links TRBV28 to TRBJ1-2; 7 nucleotides agree with TRBD1. V dropped 4 bases and J dropped 1; count of bases not matched to a gene: 12. CDR1 is MDHEN, CDR2 SYDVKM, per germline. CDR3 length: 17 amino acids.

V gene TRBV5-6 combines with J gene TRBJ1-6, with D maybe TRBD1 (5 bases). The CDR3 runs to 17 residues. With 1 base removed from V and 8 bases from J, the gap between germline ends came to 19 bases. The germline gives CDR1 SGHDT, CDR2 YYEEEE. CDR3 sequence: CASSLQGNDHPDSPLHF. In DNA form, the CDR3 reads TGTGCCAGCAGCTTGCAGGGAAATGATCATCCCGATTCACCCCTCCACTTT.

This clonotype was observed a few times. The rearrangement links TRBV24-1 to TRBJ2-2, with 12 bases that match TRBD2. V shed 0 bases, J shed 6 bases, and the junction held 4 bases outside the gene matches. The germline gives CDR1 KGHDR, CDR2 SFDVKD. CDR3 length: 17 residues. The CDR3 region is CATSDLGTSGRSGELFF. The CDR3 DNA sequence: TGTGCCACCAGTGATTTGGGAACTAGCGGGAGGTCCGGGGAGCTGTTTTTT.

This clonotype was observed a few times. The rearrangement uses TRBV29-1 and TRBJ2-3; 10 bases match TRBD1. CDR1 and CDR2 from the germline V gene are SQVTM and ANQGSEA. V trimming: 3 bases; J trimming: 2 bases; junction bases outside the gene matches: 8. CDR3 size: 16 residues. The CDR3 coding sequence is TGCAGCGTTGAGACCAGGGACAGGGGAAACACAGATACGCAGTATTTT. Translated, it gives CSVETRDRGNTDTQYF.